The 23 T cell receptor beta chains below come from one sample, sequenced in a study of OX40 agonist ivuxolimab in advanced cancers. Repertoires were generated with immunoSEQ multiplex PCR, while TCRdb's copy carries only in-frame clones and drops some. In the table there are about 80,000 clones, 85% to 95% of which are singletons. Specimen: CD4+ or CD8+ T cells sorted from blood, collected in a trial of the OX40 agonist ivuxolimab. These receptors came from an adult with an advanced solid tumor such as melanoma, head and neck, liver or kidney cancer.

The rearrangement joins TRBV19 to TRBJ2-7; D is perhaps TRBD2 (6 bases). The germline V gene encodes CDR1 LNHDA and CDR2 SQIVND (reference sequence). Trimming took 5 bases from V and 4 from J, leaving 18 bases between them. The CDR3 is 15 residues long. CDR3 sequence reads: CASSPGGTRSYEQYF. Written as DNA, the CDR3 is TGTGCCAGTAGTCCCGGGGGAACCAGATCGTACGAGCAGTACTTC.

V is TRBV5-1 and J is TRBJ1-4, with 9 bases that match TRBD1. Germline-derived CDR1 and CDR2 are SGHRS and YFSETQ. J lost 7 bases, V lost 0 bases, and 4 bases had no gene match. The CDR3 totals 15 residues. The CDR3 DNA reads TGCGCCAGCAGCTTGGGGGGACAGGGCGGTGAAAAACTGTTTTTT. Translated, it gives CASSLGGQGGEKLFF. The variable domain in full, with the rest retrieved from reference TRBV5-1 and TRBJ1-4, is KAGVTQTPRYLIKTRGQQVTLSCSPISGHRSVSWYQQTPGQGLQFLFEYFSETQRNKGNFPGRFSGRQFSNSRSEMNVSTLELGDSALYLCASSLGGQGGEKLFFGSGTQLSVL.

This clone was detected only once. This chain links TRBV19 with TRBJ2-1; 8 nucleotides align to TRBD2. CDR1 is LNHDA, CDR2 SQIVND, per germline (reference sequence). CDR3 length: 17 residues. J lost 0 bases, V lost 5 bases, and 9 bases had no gene match. The CDR3 is CASSPPPGTSSYNEQFF. The CDR3 DNA sequence: TGTGCCAGTAGTCCACCCCCCGGGACTAGCTCCTACAATGAGCAGTTCTTC.

This chain connects TRBV6-6 to TRBJ2-2; no definite D call. V lost 4 bases, J lost 5 bases, and 5 bases lay in between. The germline gives CDR1 MNHNY, CDR2 SVGAGI (reference sequence). This CDR3 is 12 amino acids long. CDR3 in DNA: TGTGCCAGCAGTTTCTCTACCGGGGAGCTGTTTTTT. This translates into CASSFSTGELFF.

This clone was counted a single time. The chain combines TRBV19 with TRBJ2-3; D is uncertain. This CDR3 has 11 amino acids. CDR1 and CDR2 from the germline V gene are LNHDA and SQIVND (reference sequence). The V gene lost 3 bases and the J gene lost 6 bases, with 4 bases spanning the gap. CDR3 protein: CASSIFDTQYF. In nucleotides, the CDR3 is TGTGCCAGTAGTATCTTTGATACGCAGTATTTT.

CDR3 protein: CACAKPNNYEQYF. The CDR3 region has the DNA TGTGCCTGCGCAAAACCAAACAACTACGAGCAGTACTTC. V gene TRBV28 combines with J gene TRBJ2-7, with no clear D. The V and J ends lost 11 bases and 3 bases respectively, with 17 bases between them. Germline V gives CDR1 MDHEN, CDR2 SYDVKM. CDR3 length: 13 amino acids.

The chain combines TRBV21-1 with TRBJ1-1; the table's TRBD1 call for D was not verified on the DNA. TRBV21-1 is reported as a pseudogene. The length of the CDR3 is 12 residues. CDR3 amino acids: CASSKSGQAAFF. DNA of the CDR3: TGTGCCAGCAGCAAGTCGGGACAGGCAGCTTTCTTT.

V is TRBV18 and J is TRBJ1-1; 7 nucleotides align to TRBD1. The germline V gene has CDR1 KGHSH and CDR2 LQKENI. The trim removed 0 bases at V and 6 bases at J, leaving 10 bases unmatched. CDR3 length: 16 amino acids. The CDR3 region is CASSPPGGIRNAEAFF. The CDR3 bases are TGTGCCAGCTCACCACCAGGGGGCATTAGGAATGCTGAAGCTTTCTTT.

This sequence joins TRBV6-1 and TRBJ2-3; 8 bases are a match to TRBD1. Trimming removed 4 bases from V and 6 bases from J; junction bases left unmatched: 3. This CDR3 contains 13 residues. Germline V CDR1 and CDR2: MNHNS, SASEGT. This chain's CDR3 is CASSGTGPDTQYF. The CDR3 region has the DNA TGTGCCAGCAGTGGGACAGGGCCGGATACGCAGTATTTT.

This chain joins TRBV5-8 and TRBJ2-7; D unclear. V lost 1 base and J lost 6, with 8 bases in between. The CDR3 sequence is 12 residues long. Germline CDR1 is SGHTS and CDR2 is YDEGEE. DNA of the CDR3: TGTGCCAGCAGCTTGCACGGCTTCGAGCAGTACTTC. It codes for CASSLHGFEQYF.

This clone was found once. The germline gene is not matched at one end of the junction; a read error may be the cause. The chain combines TRBV5-1 with TRBJ2-1; TRBD2 aligns across 14 bases. There are 16 residues in the CDR3. Germline values: CDR1 SGHRS, CDR2 YFSETQ. The CDR3 DNA reads TGCGCCAGCGGCTTGGAGGGACTAGCGGGAGATGGGGAGCAGTTCTTC. This translates into CASGLEGLAGDGEQFF.

The gene calls are TRBV5-4 and TRBJ2-6, with D possibly being TRBD1 (5 bases). Trimming took 3 bases from V and 0 from J, leaving 16 bases between them. CDR3 size: 18 residues. Germline loops: CDR1 SGHNT, CDR2 YYREEE (reference sequence). CDR3 region: CASSSQEQAHSGANVLTF. CDR3 bases: TGTGCCAGCAGCTCCCAGGAACAGGCTCACTCTGGGGCCAACGTCCTGACTTTC. Full variable domain (rest looked up from reference TRBV5-4 and TRBJ2-6): ETGVTQSPTHLIKTRGQQVTLRCSSQSGHNTVSWYQQALGQGPQFIFQYYREEENGRGNFPPRFSGLQFPNYSSELNVNALELDDSALYLCASSSQEQAHSGANVLTFGAGSRLTVL.

The V and J genes are TRBV6-5 and TRBJ1-2; 9 positions match TRBD1. CDR3 length: 15 residues. The V and J ends lost 6 bases and 7 bases, in that order; junction bases with no gene match: 12. Germline V gene sequence: CDR1 MNHEY, CDR2 SVGAGI. CDR3 nucleotide sequence: TGTGCCAGCAGCCAGGGACAGGGAAGATTAAGTGGCTACACCTTC. Translated, it gives CASSQGQGRLSGYTF.

The chain employs TRBV18 and TRBJ2-5, with D unclear. This CDR3 is 12 amino acids long. Per the germline V gene, CDR1 is KGHSH and CDR2 is LQKENI. Deletions cut 2 bases from V and 2 bases from J, with 3 bases between. This CDR3 reads CASSPIQETQYF. The CDR3 DNA is TGTGCCAGCTCACCAATTCAAGAGACCCAGTACTTC.

The chain employs TRBV5-4 and TRBJ2-7, with D possibly being TRBD2 (6 bases). Germline V gene lookup returns CDR1 SGHNT and CDR2 YYREEE (reference sequence). The CDR3 is 12 residues long. Trimming cost V 4 bases and J 3 bases, with 8 bases left between them. Written as DNA, the CDR3 is TGTGCCAGCAGCCTGGGGGGCTACGAGCAGTACTTC. It codes for CASSLGGYEQYF.

V and J are TRBV30 and TRBJ1-1, with 8 bases lining up with TRBD1. The V gene's germline CDR1 is GTSNPN and CDR2 SVGIG (reference sequence). The CDR3 contains 12 residues. J gave up 11 bases and V 7 bases, and 12 bases lay outside the gene matches. The CDR3 nucleotides are TGTGCCTCTCCGGGACAGGCATCGGAGGCTTTCTTT. Its translation: CASPGQASEAFF.

The rearrangement joins TRBV19 to TRBJ2-6; 8 bases agree with TRBD1. Germline values: CDR1 LNHDA, CDR2 SQIVND (reference sequence). With V trimmed by 1 base and J by 2 bases, 7 bases remained unmatched. The CDR3 loop spans 18 amino acids. CDR3 sequence reads: CASSIGTGYRAGANVLTF. The DNA for the CDR3 is TGTGCCAGTAGTATAGGGACAGGGTACAGGGCTGGGGCCAACGTCCTGACTTTC.

The genes are TRBV2 and TRBJ2-5, with 7 bases that match TRBD1. The germline gives CDR1 SNHLY, CDR2 FYNNEI. V lost 4 bases and J lost 4; bases outside the gene matches: 3. This CDR3 is built from 13 residues. The CDR3 here is CASSGWDRETQYF. The CDR3 DNA sequence: TGTGCCAGCAGTGGATGGGACAGAGAGACCCAGTACTTC.

This chain uses TRBV21-1 with TRBJ2-1; TRBD1, the D gene given by the table, was not confirmed from the DNA. TRBV21-1 is assigned pseudogene status. There are 18 residues in the CDR3. The CDR3 here is CASSKKGAWGSSYNEQFF. As DNA, the CDR3 is TGTGCCAGCAGCAAAAAGGGGGCTTGGGGGAGCTCCTACAATGAGCAGTTCTTC.

The chain couples TRBV6-5 to TRBJ1-4; D is perhaps TRBD1 (6 bases). This CDR3 is 16 amino acids long. Germline V CDR1 and CDR2: MNHEY, SVGAGI. Deletions cut 0 bases from V and 4 bases from J, with 12 bases between. This CDR3 is CASSYSRTVINEKLFF. In DNA form, the CDR3 reads TGTGCCAGCAGTTACTCCCGGACAGTTATTAATGAAAAACTGTTTTTT.

This clone was seen once. Here the CDR3 reads CASSVMRATEEQYF. Written as DNA, the CDR3 is TGTGCCAGCAGTGTAATGAGAGCAACGGAGGAGCAGTACTTC. The V call is TRBV2, the J call TRBJ2-7, with D unresolved. This CDR3 region has 14 residues. V was clipped by 4 bases and J by 7 bases, with 17 bases between them. Per germline, CDR1 SNHLY and CDR2 FYNNEI.

The chain carries TRBV29-1 and TRBJ2-7; the match to TRBD2 covers 8 bases. The V gene's germline CDR1 is SQVTM and CDR2 ANQGSEA. The CDR3 loop spans 15 amino acids. J gave up 0 bases and V 0 bases, and 4 bases lay outside the gene matches. CDR3 protein: CSVEDGSGSSYEQYF. CDR3 coding DNA: TGCAGCGTTGAAGATGGGAGCGGGAGCTCCTACGAGCAGTACTTC.

The CDR3 nucleotides read TGTGCCAGCAGCGCGACAGGCTTCTATGGCTACACCTTC. Encoded protein: CASSATGFYGYTF. V and J are TRBV9 and TRBJ1-2; a weak D match, TRBD1 (6 bases). CDR1 is SGDLS, CDR2 YYNGEE, per germline. The CDR3 extends over 13 amino acids. Trimming pared 3 bases from V and 4 bases from J, leaving 10 bases between.